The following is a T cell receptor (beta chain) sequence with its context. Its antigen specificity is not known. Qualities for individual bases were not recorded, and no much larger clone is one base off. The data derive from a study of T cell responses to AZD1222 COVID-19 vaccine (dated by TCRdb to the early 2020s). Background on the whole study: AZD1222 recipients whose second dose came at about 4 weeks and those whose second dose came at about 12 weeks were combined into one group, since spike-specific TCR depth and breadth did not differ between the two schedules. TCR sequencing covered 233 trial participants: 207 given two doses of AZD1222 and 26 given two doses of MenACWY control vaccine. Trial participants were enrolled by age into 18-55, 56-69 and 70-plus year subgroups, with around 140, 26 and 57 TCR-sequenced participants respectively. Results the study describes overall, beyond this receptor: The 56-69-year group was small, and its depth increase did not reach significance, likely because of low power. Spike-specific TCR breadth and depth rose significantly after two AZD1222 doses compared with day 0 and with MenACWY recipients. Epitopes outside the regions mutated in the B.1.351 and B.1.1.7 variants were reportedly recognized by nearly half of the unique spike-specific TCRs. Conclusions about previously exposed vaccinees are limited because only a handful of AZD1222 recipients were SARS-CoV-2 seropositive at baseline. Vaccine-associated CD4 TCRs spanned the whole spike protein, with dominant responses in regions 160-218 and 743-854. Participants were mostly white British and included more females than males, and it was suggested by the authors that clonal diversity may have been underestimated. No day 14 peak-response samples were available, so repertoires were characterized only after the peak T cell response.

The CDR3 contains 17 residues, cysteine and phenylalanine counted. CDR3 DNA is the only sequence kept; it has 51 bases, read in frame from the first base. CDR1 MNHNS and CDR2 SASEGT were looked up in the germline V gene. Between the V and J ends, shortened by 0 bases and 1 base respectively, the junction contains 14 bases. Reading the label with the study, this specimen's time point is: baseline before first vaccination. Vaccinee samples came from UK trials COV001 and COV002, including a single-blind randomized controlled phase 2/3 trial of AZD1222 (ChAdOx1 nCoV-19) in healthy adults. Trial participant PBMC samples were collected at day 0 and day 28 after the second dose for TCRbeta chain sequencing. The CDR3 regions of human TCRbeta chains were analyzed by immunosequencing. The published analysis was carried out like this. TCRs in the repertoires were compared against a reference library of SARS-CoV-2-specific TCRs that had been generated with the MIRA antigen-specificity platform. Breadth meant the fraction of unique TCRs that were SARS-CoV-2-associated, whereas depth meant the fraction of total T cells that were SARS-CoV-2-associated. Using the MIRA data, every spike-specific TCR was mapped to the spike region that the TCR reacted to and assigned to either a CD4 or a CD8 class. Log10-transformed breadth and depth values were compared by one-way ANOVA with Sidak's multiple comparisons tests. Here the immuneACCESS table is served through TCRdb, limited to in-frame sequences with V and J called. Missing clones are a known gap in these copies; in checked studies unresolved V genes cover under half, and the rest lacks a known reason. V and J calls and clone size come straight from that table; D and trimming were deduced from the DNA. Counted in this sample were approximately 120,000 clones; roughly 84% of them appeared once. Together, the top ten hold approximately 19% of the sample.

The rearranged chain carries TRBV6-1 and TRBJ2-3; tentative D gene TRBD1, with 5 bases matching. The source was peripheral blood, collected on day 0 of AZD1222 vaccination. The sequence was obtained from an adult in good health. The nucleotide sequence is TGTGCCAGCAGTGAAGCGCGTCGGCAAGGGGGCACAGATACGCAGTATTTT. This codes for CASSEARRQGGTDTQYF.